The present entry profiles one TCR beta chain with its context. Its cognate antigen is unknown. With 60 Vbeta and 13 Jbeta primers, the PCR was carried out. TCRdb keeps only in-frame clones here, not all; method: immunoSEQ multiplex PCR. The sample holds about 140,000 clones, about 78% seen once. This entry belongs to a study of cytomegalovirus exposure and HLA in healthy donors. General study points: The authors enumerated under 200 TCR beta chains as linked to cytomegalovirus. Most TCR sequences were rare, but some public TCRs occurred in many donors. Through in vitro validation, three CMV-associated chains were shown to be specific for CMV antigens.

The V end was cut by 6 bases, the J end by 5 bases, with 12 bases between. The germline V gene encodes CDR1 MGHDK and CDR2 SYGVNS. The CDR3 runs to 13 residues. The chain carries TRBV25-1 and TRBJ2-3; D perhaps matches TRBD2 (6 bases). The specimen sequenced was PBMCs. This receptor was identified in a man aged 35-49 years in good health and CMV-seropositive. CDR3 nucleotides: TGTGCCAGCAGGGCATCGGGAGTAGATACGCAGTATTTT. It translates to CASRASGVDTQYF.